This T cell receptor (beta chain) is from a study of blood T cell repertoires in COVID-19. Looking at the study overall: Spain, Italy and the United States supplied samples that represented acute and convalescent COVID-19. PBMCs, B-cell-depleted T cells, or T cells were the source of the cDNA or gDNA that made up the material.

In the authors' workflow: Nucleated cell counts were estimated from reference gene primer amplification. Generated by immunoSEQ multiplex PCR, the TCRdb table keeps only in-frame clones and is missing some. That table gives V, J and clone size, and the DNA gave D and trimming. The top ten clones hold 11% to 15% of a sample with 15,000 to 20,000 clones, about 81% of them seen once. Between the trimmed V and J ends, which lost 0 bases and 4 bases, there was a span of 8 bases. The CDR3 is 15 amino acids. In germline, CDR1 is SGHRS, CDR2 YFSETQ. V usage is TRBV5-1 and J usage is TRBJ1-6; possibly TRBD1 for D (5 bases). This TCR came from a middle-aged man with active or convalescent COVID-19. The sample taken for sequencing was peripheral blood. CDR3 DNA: TGCGCCAGCAGCTTGGGACAGTCTTATAATTCACCCCTCCACTTT. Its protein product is CASSLGQSYNSPLHF.